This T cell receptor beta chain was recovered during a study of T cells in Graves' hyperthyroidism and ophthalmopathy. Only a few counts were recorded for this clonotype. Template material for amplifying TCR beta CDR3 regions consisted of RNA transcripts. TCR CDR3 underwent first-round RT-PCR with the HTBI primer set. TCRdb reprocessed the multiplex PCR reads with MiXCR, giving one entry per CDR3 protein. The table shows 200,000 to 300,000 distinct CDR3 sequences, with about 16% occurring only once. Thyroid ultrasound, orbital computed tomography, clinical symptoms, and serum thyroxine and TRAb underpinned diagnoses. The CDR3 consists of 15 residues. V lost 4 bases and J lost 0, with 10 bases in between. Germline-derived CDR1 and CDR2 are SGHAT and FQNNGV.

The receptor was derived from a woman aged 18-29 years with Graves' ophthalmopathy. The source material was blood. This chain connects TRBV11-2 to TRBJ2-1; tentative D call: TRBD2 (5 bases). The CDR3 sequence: CASSYGVSSYNEQFF. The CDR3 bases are TGTGCCAGCAGCTACGGGGTTAGCTCCTACAATGAGCAGTTCTTC.